The 19 T cell receptor beta chains given below trace back to one sample, sequenced in a study of blood T cell repertoires in COVID-19. Clones were read by immunoSEQ multiplex PCR, and TCRdb kept only the in-frame ones, dropping some. The repertoire holds about 210,000 clones, approximately 80% seen once, with about 8.9% in the top ten. Input material: PBMCs or T cells enriched from blood (not recorded which). These TCRs come from a woman between 50 and 59 years old with acute COVID-19.

The V and J genes are TRBV25-1 and TRBJ1-4; D is ambiguous. CDR1 is MGHDK, CDR2 SYGVNS, per germline. This CDR3 is 16 amino acids long. V lost 3 bases and J lost 0, with 11 bases in between. The CDR3 region is CASSETGFPTNEKLFF. CDR3 in DNA: TGTGCCAGCAGTGAGACGGGGTTCCCAACTAATGAAAAACTGTTTTTT.

V usage is TRBV10-1 and J usage is TRBJ1-1, with 8 nucleotides matching TRBD1. Unmatched junction bases numbered 20, after V lost 6 bases and J lost 8 bases. CDR3 length equals 17 residues. Germline V gene lookup returns CDR1 WNHNN and CDR2 SYGVQD (reference sequence). CDR3 amino acids: CASRKGRGPEERGEAFF. Written as DNA, the CDR3 is TGCGCCAGCAGAAAAGGCAGGGGGCCGGAAGAAAGGGGGGAAGCTTTCTTT.

This clone is a singleton in its sample. The CDR3 loop is CASSLARGQFYEQYF. The CDR3 nucleotides are TGTGCCAGCAGCTTAGCGCGGGGACAGTTCTACGAGCAGTACTTC. The chain recombines TRBV7-8 with TRBJ2-7, with D tentatively TRBD1 (7 bases). CDR3 length equals 15 residues. CDR1 SGHVS and CDR2 FQNEAQ come from the germline V gene. V was trimmed by 0 bases and J by 3 bases, leaving 12 bases between them.

The V and J genes are TRBV10-1 and TRBJ1-4; 7 bases are a match to TRBD1. Germline loops: CDR1 WNHNN, CDR2 SYGVQD (reference sequence). The CDR3 runs to 20 residues. Trimming cost V 6 bases and J 2 bases; bases outside gene matches: 21. The CDR3 nucleotides are TGCGCCAGCAGCGACGAACCCCAGGGACAGTCTTGGGAGACTAATGAAAAACTGTTTTTT. Translating it yields CASSDEPQGQSWETNEKLFF.

The chain joins TRBV4-1 to TRBJ2-3, with 9 bases fitting TRBD2. The trim removed 1 base at V and 4 bases at J, leaving 6 bases unmatched. The CDR3 runs to 16 residues. Germline V gives CDR1 MGHRA, CDR2 YSYEKL. CDR3: CASSQVAGERADTQYF. Written as DNA, the CDR3 is TGCGCCAGCAGCCAAGTAGCGGGAGAGCGGGCAGATACGCAGTATTTT.

The chain carries TRBV5-8 and TRBJ2-3, with D unclear. Looked up from germline, CDR1 is SGHTS and CDR2 is YDEGEE. CDR3 length equals 14 residues. The germline V and J ends were trimmed by 6 bases and 8 bases, with 19 bases remaining between them. CDR3 loop: CASTSGRLVITQYF. The CDR3 coding sequence is TGTGCCAGCACCTCTGGCCGTTTGGTGATTACGCAGTATTTT.

This clone occurred a few times. The CDR3 loop reads CASSYRQGAKYF. The DNA for the CDR3 is TGTGCCAGCAGTTACCGACAGGGGGCGAAGTACTTC. V is TRBV6-6 and J is TRBJ2-7; TRBD1 aligns across 10 bases. This CDR3 region has 12 residues. Germline lookup yields CDR1 MNHNY and CDR2 SVGAGI (reference sequence). The V and J ends lost 2 bases and 11 bases, in that order; junction bases with no gene match: 3.

This chain uses TRBV5-1 with TRBJ1-2; D perhaps matches TRBD1 (6 bases). Trimming cost V 4 bases and J 4 bases, with 20 bases left between them. The germline gives CDR1 SGHRS, CDR2 YFSETQ. The CDR3 loop spans 16 amino acids. The CDR3 region has the DNA TGCGCCAGCAGCCCCACTACAGGGAGTCAGGGCTATGGCTACACCTTC. This sequence encodes CASSPTTGSQGYGYTF. The variable domain in full, with the rest retrieved from reference TRBV5-1 and TRBJ1-2, is KAGVTQTPRYLIKTRGQQVTLSCSPISGHRSVSWYQQTPGQGLQFLFEYFSETQRNKGNFPGRFSGRQFSNSRSEMNVSTLELGDSALYLCASSPTTGSQGYGYTFGSGTRLTVV.

The chain couples TRBV6-1 to TRBJ1-1; maybe TRBD1 (5 bases). The V gene lost 1 base and the J gene lost 1 base, with 19 bases spanning the gap. Germline CDR1 reads MNHNS; CDR2 reads SASEGT. The CDR3 runs 18 residues. CDR3: CASSEGVVGTSGNTEAFF. DNA for the CDR3: TGTGCCAGCAGTGAAGGAGTGGTGGGGACTAGCGGGAACACTGAAGCTTTCTTT.

This chain joins TRBV2 and TRBJ2-7, with D perhaps matching TRBD1 (6 bases). Per the germline V gene, CDR1 is SNHLY and CDR2 is FYNNEI. V dropped 6 bases and J dropped 3 bases, with 9 bases sitting between them. The CDR3 runs 12 residues. The CDR3 coding sequence is TGTGCCAGCAGCGGACAGCACTACGAGCAGTACTTC. Encoded protein: CASSGQHYEQYF.

This clone was recorded once. The chain is built from TRBV28 and TRBJ1-2, with 11 positions matching TRBD1. The J segment lost 4 bases and the V segment lost 6 bases, leaving 7 bases of the junction unmatched. Germline V lookup: CDR1 MDHEN, CDR2 SYDVKM. The CDR3 is 15 residues long. The CDR3 reads CASSLGQGGAYGYTF. DNA of the CDR3: TGTGCCAGCAGCTTGGGACAGGGGGGGGCCTATGGCTACACCTTC.

The chain has TRBV5-1 and TRBJ2-2; 12 bases line up with TRBD1. The CDR3 consists of 19 residues. The V segment lost 0 bases and the J segment 0 bases; nucleotides outside the gene matches: 6. CDR1 is SGHRS, CDR2 YFSETQ, per germline. The CDR3 here is CASSLAPGQGAPNTGELFF. The DNA for the CDR3 is TGCGCCAGCAGCTTGGCTCCGGGACAGGGGGCTCCGAACACCGGGGAGCTGTTTTTT.

This clone showed up just once. This chain links TRBV4-3 with TRBJ1-2; D is unclear. The CDR3 totals 12 residues. Germline CDR1 is LGHNA and CDR2 is YSLEER. The ends were cut back, 5 bases at V and 0 bases at J, with 4 bases in the middle. The CDR3 sequence is CASSGPNYGYTF. DNA of the CDR3: TGCGCCAGCAGCGGGCCTAACTATGGCTACACCTTC.

The chain has TRBV6-2 or TRBV6-3 and TRBJ1-5; D remains unclear. Germline CDR1 is MNHEY and CDR2 is SVGEGT. Trimming took 1 base from V and 4 from J, leaving 23 bases between them. This CDR3 spans 19 amino acids. CDR3 amino acids: CASSYYASSGLPMNQPQHF. The DNA of the CDR3 is TGTGCCAGCAGTTACTATGCCAGCTCCGGACTCCCGATGAATCAGCCCCAGCATTTT.

The chain combines TRBV19 with TRBJ2-7, with D maybe TRBD2 (5 bases). Germline assignment: CDR1 LNHDA and CDR2 SQIVND (reference sequence). V was trimmed by 3 bases and J by 3 bases, leaving 9 bases between them. CDR3 length equals 13 residues. The CDR3 DNA reads as TGTGCCAGTAGTATCGGAGAGGGCTACGAGCAGTACTTC. Its translation is CASSIGEGYEQYF.

The V and J genes are TRBV4-3 and TRBJ1-2; TRBD1 agrees at 7 bases. Germline lookup yields CDR1 LGHNA and CDR2 YSLEER. V lost 1 base, J lost 6 bases, and 5 bases stayed unmatched. The CDR3 extends over 14 amino acids. DNA for the CDR3: TGCGCCAGCAGCCAAGGGGCCAGGGGGAATGGCTACACCTTC. Protein: CASSQGARGNGYTF.

This clone showed up just once. The chain uses TRBV5-4 and TRBJ2-6, with 8 positions matching TRBD1. This CDR3 spans 19 amino acids. Looked up from germline, CDR1 is SGHNT and CDR2 is YYREEE (reference sequence). V trimming: 5 bases; J trimming: 1 base; junction bases outside the gene matches: 14. CDR3: CASSRTTGEMSSGANVLTF. CDR3 coding DNA: TGTGCCAGCAGTCGGACGACAGGGGAAATGAGTTCTGGGGCCAACGTCCTGACTTTC.

The gene calls are TRBV11-2 and TRBJ2-5; D not resolved. Trimming removed 4 bases from V and 3 bases from J, with 9 bases in between. Per the germline V gene, CDR1 is SGHAT and CDR2 is FQNNGV. The CDR3 extends over 13 amino acids. The CDR3 region has the DNA TGTGCCAGCAGCTCCGGGTCGAAAGAGACCCAGTACTTC. Amino acids: CASSSGSKETQYF.

The J gene is TRBJ1-3, the V gene TRBV5-1, with D tentatively TRBD1 (6 bases). The germline V gene has CDR1 SGHRS and CDR2 YFSETQ. The ends were cut back, 1 base at V and 0 bases at J, with 8 bases in the middle. CDR3 length equals 15 residues. The CDR3 nucleotides are TGCGCCAGCAGCTTGACAGGGACCTCTGGAAACACCATATATTTT. Translating gives CASSLTGTSGNTIYF.